These T cell receptor beta chains were read from a single sample in a study of shared T cell receptors in the human thymus. Assay: immunoSEQ multiplex PCR; the TCRdb copy retains only in-frame clones and omits some. This sample has hundreds of thousands of clones, with approximately 95% found just once. Sequencing was done on a sample of thymocytes. Receptors were obtained from a human donor. Each CDR3 is given with its conserved first and last residue. Clone sizes are given selectively: once, few, many, or a class where the clone is expanded.

cdr3_aa cdr3_length clone_size v_call
CASSTSSRGYNEQFF 15 NA TRBV19
CASSEDRENTEAFF 14 once TRBV6-1
CASSAGGPPPDTQYF 15 NA TRBV9
CASSARDYRIRPTEAFF 17 NA TRBV7-8
CASGLVSGTLGYGYTF 16 NA TRBV12-5
CASSQDHGRDLSYEQYF 17 NA TRBV14
CASSLGTFGRGTDTQYF 17 NA TRBV28
CASSLSGNQPQHF 13 NA TRBV28
CASSQGQREGGPNTDTQYF 19 NA TRBV7-8
CASSLAAGGEQFF 13 NA TRBV5-6
CSVERYDYGYTF 12 NA TRBV29-1
CASSPGRPSGRSYEQYF 17 NA TRBV7-9
CASSFGQLYGYTF 13 few TRBV7-9
CASSFGTLPLGEQYF 15 NA TRBV28
CATSRAGQSFQETQYF 16 NA TRBV15
CASSLKGSNQPQHF 14 NA TRBV7-9
CASRFDRPHTEAFF 14 NA TRBV27
CASSVRGNSPLHF 13 NA TRBV9
CASSLRWIGEQFF 13 NA TRBV19
CASSDSEGNTEAFF 14 once TRBV6-4
CASSLNPRWLYNEQFF 16 NA TRBV21-1
CASSDSKREGDTQYF 15 NA TRBV6-4
CASNRRPRGRKEQFF 15 NA TRBV28
CASSLAGVDYGYTF 14 NA TRBV5-5
CASSDKRTSGSRETQYF 17 NA TRBV25-1
CASSIPGSPNEKLFF 15 NA TRBV19
CASSPPGTSGQDNEQFF 17 once TRBV5-1
CASSPIAGRLQETQYF 16 NA TRBV4-3
CASSSRKGFYEQYF 14 NA TRBV6-5
CASSLMEFSKDTQYF 15 NA TRBV7-9
CASSELGGLAKNIQYF 16 NA TRBV5-1
CASMGEKLFF 10 once TRBV7-9
CASSTPGTSGRADEQYF 17 NA TRBV19
CASSVEGSLFSPLHF 15 NA TRBV9
CASSEILGTDTQYF 14 NA TRBV10-1
CASSQGQGVSSYEQYF 16 NA TRBV4-2
CASSLTGTTEAFF 13 NA TRBV28
CASSYGPNYGYTF 13 once TRBV6-5
CSVEGAQGYNEQFF 14 NA TRBV29-1
CASSFNRQESIGYTF 15 NA TRBV27
CASSERTGSNEKLFF 15 NA TRBV25-1
CASSPRQREGNEQFF 15 NA TRBV18
CASSPRTGKDTDTQYF 16 NA TRBV6-4
CASSCAYRDREYNEQFF 17 once TRBV28
CAISESDRAYEQYF 14 NA TRBV10-3
CASSLTQGPSGANVLTF 17 NA TRBV5-6